This record concerns one T cell receptor beta chain sequence. The antigen is undetermined. The junction had 11 bases not matched to a gene; V was cut back by 3 bases and J by 0 bases. CDR1 KGHSH and CDR2 LQKENI come from the germline V gene. This CDR3 contains 18 residues. This entry belongs to a study of graft-versus-host responses after intestinal transplantation. Study details: Recipients across the board were started on anti-thymocyte globulin induction, then kept on tacrolimus and steroids for two to four years.

General observations from the study: Recipient marrow showed GvH clones, some seen first in ileum or blood. Association was observed between peak circulating GvH clone levels and early post-transplant HvG declines.

The protocol was immunoSEQ multiplex PCR, while the TCRdb copy is restricted to in-frame clones and leaves out a portion. Among 75,000 to 100,000 clones listed, roughly nine tenths were seen once. Sample: unstimulated CD4+ T cells sorted from spleen or lymph node cells, taken before transplant. This clonotype was sampled from a human donor who was the organ donor for an intestinal transplant. The rearrangement links TRBV18 to TRBJ2-1; 7 nucleotides line up with TRBD2. The CDR3 DNA follows: TGTGCCAGCTCACCCCGGTTTTCTCGCGGGAGCTCCTACAATGAGCAGTTCTTC. Its translation: CASSPRFSRGSSYNEQFF.